A single sample gave rise to the 2 T cell receptor beta chains below, sequenced in a study of blood T cell repertoires in COVID-19. Produced via immunoSEQ multiplex PCR; TCRdb's table is partial and in-frame only. The table records 40,000 to 55,000 clones, more than 90% of them present only once. The sequencing sample was made of peripheral blood. The receptor set was obtained from a woman older than 75 with acute or convalescent COVID-19.

Only one count was recorded for this clone. The V call is TRBV7-9, the J call TRBJ2-1; 7 bases agree with TRBD2. The ends lost 1 base at V and 6 bases at J; junction bases unmatched: 3. CDR3 length equals 14 residues. CDR1 is SEHNR and CDR2 is FQNEAQ in the germline V gene (reference sequence). The CDR3 sequence is CASSLGGSGNEQFF. The CDR3, as DNA: TGTGCCAGCAGCTTAGGCGGGAGTGGCAATGAGCAGTTCTTC.

This chain uses TRBV10-3 with TRBJ2-3; 15 bases match TRBD2. The CDR3 length is 16 residues. Per the germline V gene, CDR1 is ENHRY and CDR2 is SYGVKD. V dropped 6 bases and J dropped 7; count of bases not matched to a gene: 8. The CDR3 here is CAISTGTSGGTHTQYF. CDR3 sequence (DNA): TGTGCCATCAGCACTGGGACTAGCGGGGGGACACATACGCAGTATTTT.